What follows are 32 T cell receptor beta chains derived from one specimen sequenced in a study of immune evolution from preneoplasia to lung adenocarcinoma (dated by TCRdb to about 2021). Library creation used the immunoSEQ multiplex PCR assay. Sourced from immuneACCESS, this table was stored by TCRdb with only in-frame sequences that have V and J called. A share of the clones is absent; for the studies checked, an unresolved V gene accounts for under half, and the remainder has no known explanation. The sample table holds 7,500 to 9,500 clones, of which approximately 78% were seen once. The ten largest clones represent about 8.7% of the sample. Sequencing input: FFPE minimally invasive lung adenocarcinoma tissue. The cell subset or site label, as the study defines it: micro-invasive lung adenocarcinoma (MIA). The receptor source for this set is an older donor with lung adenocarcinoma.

CDR3: CASSYSGTGGGYTF. CDR3 nucleotides: TGTGCCAGCAGCTACTCCGGGACAGGGGGTGGCTACACCTTC. This chain joins TRBV28 and TRBJ1-2; 11 bases are a match to TRBD1. Germline V gene data show CDR1 as MDHEN and CDR2 as SYDVKM. The CDR3 totals 14 residues. V trimming: 6 bases; J trimming: 7 bases; junction bases outside the gene matches: 7.

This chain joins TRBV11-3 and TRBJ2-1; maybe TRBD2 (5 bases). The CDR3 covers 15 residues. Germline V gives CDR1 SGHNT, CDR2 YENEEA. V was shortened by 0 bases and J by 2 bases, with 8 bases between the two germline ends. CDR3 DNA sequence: TGTGCCAGCAGCTTAGATCTAGCCACCTACAATGAGCAGTTCTTC. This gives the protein CASSLDLATYNEQFF.

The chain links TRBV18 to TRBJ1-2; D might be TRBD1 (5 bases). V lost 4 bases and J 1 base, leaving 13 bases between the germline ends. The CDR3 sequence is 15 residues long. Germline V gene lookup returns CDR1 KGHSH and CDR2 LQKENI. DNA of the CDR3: TGTGCCAGCTCACGGGGGACGGATATTAACTATGGCTACACCTTC. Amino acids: CASSRGTDINYGYTF.

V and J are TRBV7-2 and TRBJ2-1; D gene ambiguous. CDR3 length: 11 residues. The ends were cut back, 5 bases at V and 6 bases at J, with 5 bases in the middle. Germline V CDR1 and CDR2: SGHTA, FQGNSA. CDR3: CASSPRNEQFF. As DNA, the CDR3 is TGTGCCAGCAGCCCCCGCAATGAGCAGTTCTTC.

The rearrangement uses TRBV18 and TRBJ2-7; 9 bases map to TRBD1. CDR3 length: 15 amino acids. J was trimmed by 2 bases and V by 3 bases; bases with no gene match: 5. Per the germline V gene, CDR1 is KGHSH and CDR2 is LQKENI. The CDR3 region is CASSPKGQGTYEQYF. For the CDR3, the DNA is TGTGCCAGCTCACCTAAGGGACAGGGAACCTACGAGCAGTACTTC.

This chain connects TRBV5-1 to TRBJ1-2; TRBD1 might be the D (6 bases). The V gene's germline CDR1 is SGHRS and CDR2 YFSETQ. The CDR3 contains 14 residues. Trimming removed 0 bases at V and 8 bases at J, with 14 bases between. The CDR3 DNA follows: TGCGCCAGCAGCTTGGAAGGGGGTTCGGCGGGCTACACCTTC. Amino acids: CASSLEGGSAGYTF.

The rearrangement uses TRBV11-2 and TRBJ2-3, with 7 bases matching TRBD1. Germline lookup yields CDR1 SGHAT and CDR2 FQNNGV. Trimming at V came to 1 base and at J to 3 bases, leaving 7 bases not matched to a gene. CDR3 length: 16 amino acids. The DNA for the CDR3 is TGTGCCAGCAGCTTAGGCGACAGGGTTAAGACAGATACGCAGTATTTT. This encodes CASSLGDRVKTDTQYF.

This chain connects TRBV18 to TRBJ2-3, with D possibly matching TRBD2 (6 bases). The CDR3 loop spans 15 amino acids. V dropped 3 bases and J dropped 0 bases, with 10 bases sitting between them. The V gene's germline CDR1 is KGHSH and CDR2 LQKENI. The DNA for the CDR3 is TGTGCCAGCTCACCGACGGGGGTTAGCACAGATACGCAGTATTTT. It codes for CASSPTGVSTDTQYF.

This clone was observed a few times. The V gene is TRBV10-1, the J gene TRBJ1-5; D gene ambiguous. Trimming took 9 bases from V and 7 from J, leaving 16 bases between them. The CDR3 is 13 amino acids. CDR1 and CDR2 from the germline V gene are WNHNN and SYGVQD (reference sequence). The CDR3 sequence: CARKTASGQPQHF. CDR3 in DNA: TGCGCCAGGAAAACAGCCTCGGGGCAGCCCCAGCATTTT.

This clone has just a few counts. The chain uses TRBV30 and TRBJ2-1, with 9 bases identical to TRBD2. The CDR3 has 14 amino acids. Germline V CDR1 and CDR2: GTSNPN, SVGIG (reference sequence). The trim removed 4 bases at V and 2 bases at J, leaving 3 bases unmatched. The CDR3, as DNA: TGTGCCTGGAAATCTAGCGGGGCCTACAATGAGCAGTTCTTC. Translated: CAWKSSGAYNEQFF.

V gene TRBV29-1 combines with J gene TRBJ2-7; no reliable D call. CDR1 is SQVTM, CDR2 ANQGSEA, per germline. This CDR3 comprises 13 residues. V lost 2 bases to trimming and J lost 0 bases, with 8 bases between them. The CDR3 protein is CSVEQYPSYEQYF. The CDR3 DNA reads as TGCAGCGTTGAACAGTATCCCTCCTACGAGCAGTACTTC.

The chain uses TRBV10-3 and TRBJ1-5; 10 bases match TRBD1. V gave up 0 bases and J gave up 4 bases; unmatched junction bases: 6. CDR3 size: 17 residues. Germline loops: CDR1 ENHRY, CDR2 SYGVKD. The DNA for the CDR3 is TGTGCCATCAGTGAGTCTCGGACAGGGGGTGGGAATCAGCCCCAGCATTTT. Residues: CAISESRTGGGNQPQHF.

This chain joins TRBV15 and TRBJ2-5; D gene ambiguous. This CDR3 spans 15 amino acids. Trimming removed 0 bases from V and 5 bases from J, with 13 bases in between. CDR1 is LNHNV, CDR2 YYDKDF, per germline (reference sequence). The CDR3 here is CATSRDKFGLETQYF. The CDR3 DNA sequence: TGTGCCACCAGCAGAGATAAGTTTGGGTTGGAGACCCAGTACTTC.

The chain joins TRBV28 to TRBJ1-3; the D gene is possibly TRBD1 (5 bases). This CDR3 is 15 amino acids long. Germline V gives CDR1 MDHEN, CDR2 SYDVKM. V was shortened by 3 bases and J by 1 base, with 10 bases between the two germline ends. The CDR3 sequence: CASSFPRTSGNTIYF. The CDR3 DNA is TGTGCCAGCAGTTTCCCGCGGACATCTGGAAACACCATATATTTT.

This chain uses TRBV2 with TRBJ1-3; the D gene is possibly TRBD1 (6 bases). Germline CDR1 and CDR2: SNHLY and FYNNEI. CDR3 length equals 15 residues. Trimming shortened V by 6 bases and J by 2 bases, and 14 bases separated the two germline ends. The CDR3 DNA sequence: TGTGCCAGCAGGGAGGGTACAGGGCCTGGAAACACCATATATTTT. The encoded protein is CASREGTGPGNTIYF. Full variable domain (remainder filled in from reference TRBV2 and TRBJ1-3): EPEVTQTPSHQVTQMGQEVILRCVPISNHLYFYWYRQILGQKVEFLVSFYNNEISEKSEIFDDQFSVERPDGSNFTLKIRSTKLEDSAMYFCASREGTGPGNTIYFGEGSWLTVV.

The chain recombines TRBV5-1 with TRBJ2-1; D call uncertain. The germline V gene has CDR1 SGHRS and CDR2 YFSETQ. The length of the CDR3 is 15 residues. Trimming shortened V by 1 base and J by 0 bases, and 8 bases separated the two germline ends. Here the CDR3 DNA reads TGCGCCAGCAGCTTGTTCCCGAGCTCCTACAATGAGCAGTTCTTC. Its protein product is CASSLFPSSYNEQFF.

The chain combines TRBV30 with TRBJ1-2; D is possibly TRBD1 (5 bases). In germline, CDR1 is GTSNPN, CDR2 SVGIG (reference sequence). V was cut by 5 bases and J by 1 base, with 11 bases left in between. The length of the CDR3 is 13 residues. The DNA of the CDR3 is TGTGCCTGGGTCCAGGGCCTTAACTATGGCTACACCTTC. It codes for CAWVQGLNYGYTF.

The CDR3 sequence: CAWRGGTAASRASYEQYF. The CDR3 DNA sequence: TGTGCCTGGAGAGGCGGGACAGCTGCGTCGCGGGCCTCCTACGAGCAGTACTTC. The V call is TRBV30, the J call TRBJ2-7, with D maybe TRBD1 (7 bases). This CDR3 is 18 amino acids long. Trimming left V 3 bases short and J 0 bases short, with 24 bases between. In germline, CDR1 is GTSNPN, CDR2 SVGIG (reference sequence).

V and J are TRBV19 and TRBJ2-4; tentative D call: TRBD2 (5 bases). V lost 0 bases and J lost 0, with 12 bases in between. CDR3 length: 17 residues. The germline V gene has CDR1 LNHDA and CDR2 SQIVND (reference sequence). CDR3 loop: CASSIEGSGLAKNIQYF. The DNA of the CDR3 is TGTGCCAGTAGTATAGAAGGCAGCGGACTAGCCAAAAACATTCAGTACTTC. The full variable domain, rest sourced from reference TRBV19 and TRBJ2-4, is DGGITQSPKYLFRKEGQNVTLSCEQNLNHDAMYWYRQDPGQGLRLIYYSQIVNDFQKGDIAEGYSVSREKKESFPLTVTSAQKNPTAFYLCASSIEGSGLAKNIQYFGAGTRLSVL.

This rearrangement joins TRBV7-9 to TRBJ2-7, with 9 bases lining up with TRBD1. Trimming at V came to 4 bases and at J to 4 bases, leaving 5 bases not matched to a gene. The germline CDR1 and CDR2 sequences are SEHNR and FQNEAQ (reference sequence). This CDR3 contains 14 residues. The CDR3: CASSSGQGGYEQYF. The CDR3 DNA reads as TGTGCCAGCAGCTCGGGACAGGGTGGGTACGAGCAGTACTTC.

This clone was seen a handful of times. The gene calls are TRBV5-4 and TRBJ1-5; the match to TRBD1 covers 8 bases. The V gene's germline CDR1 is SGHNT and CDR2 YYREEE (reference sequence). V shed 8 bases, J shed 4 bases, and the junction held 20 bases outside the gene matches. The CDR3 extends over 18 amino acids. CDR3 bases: TGTGCCAGTTTTCCGGCCGGGACAGGAGGAGGGGTTAATCAGCCCCAGCATTTT. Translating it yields CASFPAGTGGGVNQPQHF.

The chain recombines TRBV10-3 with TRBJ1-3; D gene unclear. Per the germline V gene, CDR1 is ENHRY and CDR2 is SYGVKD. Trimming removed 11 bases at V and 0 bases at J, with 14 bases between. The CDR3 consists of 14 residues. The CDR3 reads CASAQRDSGNTIYF. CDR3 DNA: TGTGCCTCTGCCCAACGGGACTCTGGAAACACCATATATTTT.

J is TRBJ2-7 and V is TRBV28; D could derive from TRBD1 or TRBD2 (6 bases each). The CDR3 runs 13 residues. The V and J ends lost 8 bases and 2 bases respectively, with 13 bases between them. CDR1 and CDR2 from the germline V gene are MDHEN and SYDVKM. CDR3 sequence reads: CASGTRGAYEQYF. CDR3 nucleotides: TGTGCCAGCGGGACAAGGGGGGCCTACGAGCAGTACTTC. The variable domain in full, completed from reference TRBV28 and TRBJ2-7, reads DVKVTQSSRYLVKRTGEKVFLECVQDMDHENMFWYRQDPGLGLRLIYFSYDVKMKEKGDIPEGYSVSREKKERFSLILESASTNQTSMYLCASGTRGAYEQYFGPGTRLTVT.

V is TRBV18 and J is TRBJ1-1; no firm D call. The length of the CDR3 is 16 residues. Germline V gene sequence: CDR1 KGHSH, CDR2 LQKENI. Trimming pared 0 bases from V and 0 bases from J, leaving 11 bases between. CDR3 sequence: CASSPPSGLMNTEAFF. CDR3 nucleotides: TGTGCCAGCTCACCACCGTCCGGGTTAATGAACACTGAAGCTTTCTTT.

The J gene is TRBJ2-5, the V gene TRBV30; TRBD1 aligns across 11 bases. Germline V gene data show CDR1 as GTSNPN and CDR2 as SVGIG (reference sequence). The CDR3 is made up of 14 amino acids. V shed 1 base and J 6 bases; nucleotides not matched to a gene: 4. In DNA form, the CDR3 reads TGTGCCTGGAGTGGGACAGGGGGCAGGAAGACCCAGTACTTC. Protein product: CAWSGTGGRKTQYF.

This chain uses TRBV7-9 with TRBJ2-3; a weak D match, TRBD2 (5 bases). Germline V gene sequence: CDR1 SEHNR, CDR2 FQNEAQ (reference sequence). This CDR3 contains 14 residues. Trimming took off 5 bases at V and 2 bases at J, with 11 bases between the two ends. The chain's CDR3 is CASSASGFTDTQYF. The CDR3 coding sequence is TGTGCCAGCAGCGCCAGCGGATTCACAGATACGCAGTATTTT. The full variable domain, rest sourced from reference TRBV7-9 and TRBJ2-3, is DTGVSQNPRHKITKRGQNVTFRCDPISEHNRLYWYRQTLGQGPEFLTYFQNEAQLEKSRLLSDRFSAERPKGSFSTLEIQRTEQGDSAMYLCASSASGFTDTQYFGPGTRLTVL.

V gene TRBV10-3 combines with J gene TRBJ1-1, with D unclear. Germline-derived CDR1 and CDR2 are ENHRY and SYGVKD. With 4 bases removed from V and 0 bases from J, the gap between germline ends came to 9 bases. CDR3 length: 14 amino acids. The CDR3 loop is CAISGADMNTEAFF. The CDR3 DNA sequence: TGTGCCATCAGTGGGGCAGACATGAACACTGAAGCTTTCTTT.

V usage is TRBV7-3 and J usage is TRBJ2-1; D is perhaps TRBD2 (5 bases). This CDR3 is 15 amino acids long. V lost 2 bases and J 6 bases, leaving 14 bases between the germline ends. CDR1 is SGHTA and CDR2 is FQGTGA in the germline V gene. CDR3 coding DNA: TGTGCCAGCAGCTTAGTTAGTCTAGCAGGCAATGAGCAGTTCTTC. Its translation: CASSLVSLAGNEQFF.

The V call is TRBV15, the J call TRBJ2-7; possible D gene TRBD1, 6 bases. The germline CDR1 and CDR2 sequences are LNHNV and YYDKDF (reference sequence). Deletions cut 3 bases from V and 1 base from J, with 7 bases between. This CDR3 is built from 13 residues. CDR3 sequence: CATSRDRSYEQYF. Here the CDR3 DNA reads TGTGCCACCAGCAGGGACAGATCCTACGAGCAGTACTTC.

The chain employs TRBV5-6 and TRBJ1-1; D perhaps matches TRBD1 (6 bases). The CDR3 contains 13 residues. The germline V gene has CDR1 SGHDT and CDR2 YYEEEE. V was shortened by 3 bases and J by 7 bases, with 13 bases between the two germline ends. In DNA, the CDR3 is TGTGCCAGCAGCTCAGGGGATGTGGATGAAGCTTTCTTT. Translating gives CASSSGDVDEAFF.

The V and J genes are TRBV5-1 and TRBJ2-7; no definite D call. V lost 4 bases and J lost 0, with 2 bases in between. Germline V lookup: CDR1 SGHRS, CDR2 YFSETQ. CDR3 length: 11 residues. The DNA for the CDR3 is TGCGCCAGCAGCAACTCCTACGAGCAGTACTTC. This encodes CASSNSYEQYF.

The CDR3 protein is CASSFEGYEQYF. The CDR3 DNA reads TGTGCCAGCAGTTTTGAAGGCTACGAGCAGTACTTC. The chain is built from TRBV28 and TRBJ2-7; no clear D gene. Germline V gives CDR1 MDHEN, CDR2 SYDVKM. V was cut by 3 bases and J by 3 bases, with 6 bases left in between. This CDR3 spans 12 amino acids.